Below, 9 T cell receptor beta chains from the same sample are listed, as sequenced in a study of T-cell memory formation after mild COVID-19. TCRdb used MiXCR to reprocess the 5' RACE reads, holding one entry per CDR3 protein. The table shows about 260,000 distinct CDR3 sequences, with roughly 8% occurring only once. Sequenced input: PBMCs or a T cell subset sorted from them (not recorded which). The receptors were sampled from a man aged 18-30 years who had mild COVID-19 (a few samples of this study predate the infection). Cell type and time point are not known.

The chain links TRBV23-1 to TRBJ2-1, with D tentatively TRBD1 (5 bases). TRBV23-1 is identified as an open reading frame with a role that is uncertain. V shed 1 base and J shed 4 bases, with 20 bases lying between them. This CDR3 has 18 amino acids. Here the CDR3 DNA reads TGCGCCAGCAGTCAATTAGCTCTCCAGTTAGGGGAATACAATGAGCAGTTCTTC. Translation: CASSQLALQLGEYNEQFF.

This clonotype was counted at least ten times. This chain uses TRBV9 with TRBJ2-6; no clear D gene. Germline CDR1 and CDR2: SGDLS and YYNGEE. CDR3 size: 15 residues. The ends were cut back, 1 base at V and 0 bases at J, with 5 bases in the middle. The CDR3 here is CASSVSGSGANVLTF. Written as DNA, the CDR3 is TGTGCCAGCAGCGTATCGGGCTCTGGGGCCAACGTCCTGACTTTC.

The chain uses TRBV6-6 and TRBJ2-7; 8 nucleotides align to TRBD1. The V gene end was trimmed by 2 bases and the J gene end by 1 base; junction bases not matched to a gene: 7. In germline, CDR1 is MNHNY, CDR2 SVGAGI (reference sequence). This CDR3 spans 16 amino acids. The CDR3 nucleotides read TGTGCCAGCAGTTACAGGGCAGGGGGCGATTCCTACGAGCAGTACGTC. Its translation: CASSYRAGGDSYEQYV.

The chain recombines TRBV10-3 with TRBJ1-5; 8 bases line up with TRBD1. V trimming: 4 bases; J trimming: 5 bases; junction bases outside the gene matches: 4. The CDR3 extends over 14 amino acids. Germline CDR1 ENHRY, CDR2 SYGVKD. The CDR3 region is CAISGGTGYQPQHF. As DNA, the CDR3 is TGTGCCATCAGTGGGGGGACAGGCTATCAGCCCCAGCATTTT.

This clonotype has a count of ten or more. This chain uses TRBV20-1 with TRBJ2-4; D is unresolved. Deletions cut 3 bases from V and 8 bases from J, with 14 bases between. The CDR3 consists of 13 residues. In germline, CDR1 is DFQATT, CDR2 SNEGSKA (reference sequence). The CDR3 DNA reads as TGCAGTGCTAGTCCTTCCCCGGACGACATTCAGTACTTC. Translation gives CSASPSPDDIQYF.

This clonotype was observed a handful of times. The chain couples TRBV7-3 to TRBJ2-6; the D gene is possibly TRBD2 (5 bases). CDR1 is SGHTA, CDR2 FQGTGA, per germline. This CDR3 comprises 15 residues. V lost 5 bases, J lost 4 bases, and 12 bases lay in between. CDR3 protein: CASSHERRGANVLTF. As DNA, the CDR3 is TGTGCCAGCAGCCATGAAAGGAGGGGGGCCAACGTCCTGACTTTC.

The chain links TRBV20-1 to TRBJ1-2, with 9 bases aligning to TRBD1. The CDR3 consists of 14 residues. Germline CDR1 DFQATT, CDR2 SNEGSKA (reference sequence). J lost 8 bases, V lost 0 bases, and 7 bases had no gene match. This CDR3 reads CSARDSRTGEGYTF. The CDR3, as DNA: TGCAGTGCTAGAGATAGCCGGACAGGGGAGGGCTACACCTTC.

The chain is built from TRBV7-6 and TRBJ2-5; 10 bases are shared with TRBD2. V was pared by 2 bases and J by 1 base, with 4 bases of the junction left unmatched. CDR1 and CDR2 from the germline V gene are SGHVS and FNYEAQ. CDR3 length: 16 amino acids. The CDR3 region is CASSLISSGGQETQYF. CDR3 bases: TGTGCCAGCAGCTTAATATCTAGCGGGGGCCAAGAGACCCAGTACTTC.

This clonotype showed up just a few times. This chain links TRBV20-1 with TRBJ1-5; D is unclear. Per germline, CDR1 DFQATT and CDR2 SNEGSKA (reference sequence). Between the trimmed V and J ends, which lost 0 bases and 5 bases, there was a span of 17 bases. The length of the CDR3 is 16 residues. CDR3 sequence (DNA): TGCAGTGCTAGAGATTTCAGACGGGCGGCCGATCAGCCCCAGCATTTT. Translation: CSARDFRRAADQPQHF.